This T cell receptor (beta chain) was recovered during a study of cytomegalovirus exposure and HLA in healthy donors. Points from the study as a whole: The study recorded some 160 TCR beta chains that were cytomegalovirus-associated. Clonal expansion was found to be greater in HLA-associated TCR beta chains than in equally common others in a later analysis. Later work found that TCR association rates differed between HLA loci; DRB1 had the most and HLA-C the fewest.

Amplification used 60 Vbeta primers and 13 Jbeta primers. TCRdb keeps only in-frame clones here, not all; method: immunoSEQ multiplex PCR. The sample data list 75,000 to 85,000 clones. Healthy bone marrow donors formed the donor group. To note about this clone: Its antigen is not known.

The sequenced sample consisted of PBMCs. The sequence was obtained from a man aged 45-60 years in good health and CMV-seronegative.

As DNA, the CDR3 is TGTGCCAGCTCACGGGTTCCAGGGGGCGCCAATGAAAAACTGTTTTTT. Translated, it gives CASSRVPGGANEKLFF. V and J are TRBV18 and TRBJ1-4; 8 bases line up with TRBD1. Germline V CDR1 and CDR2: KGHSH, LQKENI. The CDR3 is 16 residues long. Unmatched junction bases numbered 9, after V lost 4 bases and J lost 5 bases.